Listed below are T cell receptor beta chains from one sample, sequenced in a study of T cells in Graves' hyperthyroidism and ophthalmopathy. Using its own MiXCR run on the multiplex PCR reads, TCRdb lists one record per CDR3 protein. The sample carries approximately 600,000 distinct CDR3 sequences, about 15% recorded once. The sequenced material came from blood. Source of these receptors: a woman aged 40 to 55 with Graves' ophthalmopathy. Each CDR3 is given with its conserved first and last residue. A D gene is named only where the DNA matches it firmly. Clone size appears in some rows only: once, few, many, or a class for an expanded clone.

TRBD2 TRBJ2-7 many TRBV6-2/TRBV6-3 TGTGCCAGCAGTTACTCGCCGACTAGCGGGAGATACGAGCAGTACTTC CASSYSPTSGRYEQYF
NA TRBJ1-1 once TRBV12-3/TRBV12-4 TGTGCCAGCAGATCTGACAAGAGGAACACTGAAGCTTTCTTT CASRSDKRNTEAFF
NA TRBJ2-7 many TRBV4-1 TGCGCCAGCAGCCAAGATTTGAGGGTGGACGAGCAGTACTTC CASSQDLRVDEQYF
NA TRBJ2-5 many TRBV5-6 TGTGCCAGCAGCTCGGCCCTGGAGGGTCAAGAGACCCAGTACTTC CASSSALEGQETQYF
NA TRBJ1-5 many TRBV30 TGTGCCTGGAGTGTAGCAGGGACTCAGCCCCAGCATTTT CAWSVAGTQPQHF
NA TRBJ2-7 many TRBV6-1 TGTGCCAGCAGTGAGCAGATGCTCTCCTACGAGCAGTACTTC CASSEQMLSYEQYF
TRBD1 TRBJ1-3 NA TRBV18 TGTGCCAGCTCACCATCGACAGGGCTGCGCTCTGGAAACACCATATATTTT CASSPSTGLRSGNTIYF
TRBD2 TRBJ2-5 many TRBV6-5 TGTGCCAGCAGTTATAGCGGGAGGGTAGAGACCCAGTACTTC CASSYSGRVETQYF
NA TRBJ1-1 many TRBV5-1 TGCGCCAGCAGCTTGGAACCGAACACTGAAGCTTTCTTT CASSLEPNTEAFF
TRBD1 TRBJ1-1 NA TRBV30 TGTGCCTGGAATCGGGGCGTCAGGGGGGTCACTGAAGCTTTCTTT CAWNRGVRGVTEAFF
NA TRBJ1-1 many TRBV5-1 TGCGCCAGCACGAGCTTGGACCGGGCACGGGCTTTCTTT CASTSLDRARAFF
NA TRBJ2-7 many TRBV6-5 TGTGCCAGCAGTTACTCGACCAGGGACGAGCAGTACTTC CASSYSTRDEQYF
NA TRBJ2-7 NA TRBV11-2 TGTGCCAGCAGCTTAGATCCGGCAGTTGACGAGCAGTACTTC CASSLDPAVDEQYF
TRBD1 TRBJ1-2 many TRBV29-1 TGCAGCGTTGAAAGGGACAGTAACTATGGCTACACCTTC CSVERDSNYGYTF
NA TRBJ1-2 many TRBV29-1 TGCAGCGACTGGGATAACTATGGCTACACCTTC CSDWDNYGYTF
TRBD1 TRBJ1-2 many TRBV7-9 TGTGCCAGCAGCTTAGAACAGGGGGCGTTTGGCTACACCTTC CASSLEQGAFGYTF
TRBD2 TRBJ2-5 NA TRBV12-3/TRBV12-4 TGTGCCAGCAGTCCCCGGACTAGCGGGAGGAGCCAAGAGACCCAGTACTTC CASSPRTSGRSQETQYF
TRBD2 TRBJ2-5 many TRBV6-2/TRBV6-3 TGTGCCAGCAGGACACTAGCGGGGGTTGAAGAGACCCAGTACTTC CASRTLAGVEETQYF
NA TRBJ1-3 many TRBV12-3/TRBV12-4 TGTGCCACGGGTCTCACAGAGGGGAACACCATATATTTT CATGLTEGNTIYF
NA TRBJ2-7 many TRBV7-2 TGTGCCAGCAGGGCCCCTACTTACGAGCAGTACTTC CASRAPTYEQYF
NA TRBJ2-3 many TRBV6-5 TGTGCCAGCAGTTATTTGGGGGACTCCAGCACAGATACGCAGTATTTT CASSYLGDSSTDTQYF
TRBD1 TRBJ1-1 NA TRBV30 TGTGCCTGGAGTACCGGGACAGGGAATGAGAACACTGAAGCTTTCTTT CAWSTGTGNENTEAFF
NA TRBJ2-5 many TRBV20-1 TGCAGTGCTAGAGATCGGGAAATCGACTACCAAGAGACCCAGTACTTC CSARDREIDYQETQYF
NA TRBJ2-1 many TRBV2 TGTGCCAGCAGGGAAGGACTCACCTACAATGAGCAGTTCTTC CASREGLTYNEQFF
TRBD2 TRBJ2-7 many TRBV30 TGTGCCTGGAGCCCCTTTAGCGGGAGCTCCTACGAGCAGTACTTC CAWSPFSGSSYEQYF
NA TRBJ2-7 NA TRBV6-1 TGTGCCAGCAGTGAGGTCATGGGGTCGGTACTCTACGAGCAGTACTTC CASSEVMGSVLYEQYF
NA TRBJ1-2 many TRBV6-1 TGTGCCAGCAGTCCCGACAGGCTCCTCTATGGCTACACCTTC CASSPDRLLYGYTF
NA TRBJ2-2 many TRBV2 TGTGCCAGCAGTGAACGCTATTGGCAGGGAGGCTTGCGGGACACCGGGGAGCTGTTTTTT CASSERYWQGGLRDTGELFF
TRBD1 TRBJ2-7 many TRBV10-3 TGTGCCATCAGTGGATGGACAGGGGCCTACGAGCAGTACTTC CAISGWTGAYEQYF
TRBD1 TRBJ1-1 many TRBV7-2 TGTGCCAGCAGCCCCCGGGACAGGGGGTCTGAAGCTTTCTTT CASSPRDRGSEAFF
NA TRBJ2-5 NA TRBV10-3 TGTGCCATCAGCGCAAAGGACCGGGACACCTTCGTGACCCAGTACTTC CAISAKDRDTFVTQYF
NA TRBJ2-2 many TRBV12-3/TRBV12-4 TGTGCCAGCAGTGCCCGGTGGGACTTCCGCACCGGGGAGCTGTTTTTT CASSARWDFRTGELFF
NA TRBJ2-2 many TRBV28 TGTGCCAGCAGACCCTGGGGGGAGCTGTTTTTT CASRPWGELFF
NA TRBJ2-5 many TRBV6-1 TGTGCCAGCAGTGTACAGCCACAAGAGACCCAGTACTTC CASSVQPQETQYF
TRBD1 TRBJ1-2 few TRBV20-1 TGCAGTGCTGCCGGACAGGGGGGACGGTATGGCTACACCTTC CSAAGQGGRYGYTF
TRBD1 TRBJ1-2 few TRBV18 TGTGCCAGCTCACCGGGGGGACAGCTTAACTATGGCTACACCTTC CASSPGGQLNYGYTF
NA TRBJ1-1 many TRBV30 TGTGCCTGGAGTCTCAGCTGGAACACTGAAGCTTTCTTT CAWSLSWNTEAFF
TRBD1 TRBJ2-7 many TRBV20-1 TGCAGTGCTCGAGGACAGGGCTTCCCCTACGAGCAGTACTTC CSARGQGFPYEQYF
NA TRBJ2-2 many TRBV27 TGTGCCAGCAGTTTAATATGGGAGAACACCGGGGAGCTGTTTTTT CASSLIWENTGELFF
NA TRBJ1-5 many TRBV12-3/TRBV12-4 TGTGCCAGCAGTCCCGCGCGGGGGGCAAATCAGCCCCAGCATTTT CASSPARGANQPQHF
NA TRBJ2-5 many TRBV19 TGTGCCAGTAGGGCAGGGACCGAGACCCAGTACTTC CASRAGTETQYF
TRBD2 TRBJ2-7 NA TRBV6-5 TGTGCCAGCAGTAACAGACTAGCGGTGCAGTACTTC CASSNRLAVQYF
NA TRBJ2-2 few TRBV19 TGTGCCAGTAGTCCTCGCGGTCGGTCGAACACCGGGGAGCTGTTTTTT CASSPRGRSNTGELFF
TRBD2 TRBJ2-7 many TRBV12-3/TRBV12-4 TGTGCCAGCAGTGCCGGGACTAGCGCCTACGAGCAGTACTTC CASSAGTSAYEQYF
NA TRBJ1-3 few TRBV30 TGTGCCTGGAGTTACGTGGGACCCCCTTCCTCTGGAAACACCATATATTTT CAWSYVGPPSSGNTIYF
NA TRBJ1-5 NA TRBV6-1 TGTGCCAGCAGTATTTTACCTAGGGGTAGCAATCAGCCCCAGCATTTT CASSILPRGSNQPQHF
NA TRBJ2-2 many TRBV4-1 TGCGCCAGCAGCCAAGTCGTACCCGGGGAGCTGTCTTTT CASSQVVPGELSF
TRBD2 TRBJ2-7 many TRBV29-1 TGCAGCGTTGAAGTAGGACTAGCGAACGAGCAGTACTTC CSVEVGLANEQYF
NA TRBJ2-2 NA TRBV11-2 TGTGCCAGCAGCTGGGAGCTGGGGACCGGGGAGCTGTTTTTT CASSWELGTGELFF
NA TRBJ2-7 NA TRBV6-2/TRBV6-3 TGTGCCAGCAGTTACCTTCGCCAGGCGATCTACGAGCAGTACTTC CASSYLRQAIYEQYF
TRBD1 TRBJ1-2 NA TRBV5-1 TGCGCCAGCAGCTGGGAGGACAGGATCGGGGGCTACACCTTC CASSWEDRIGGYTF
TRBD1 TRBJ1-2 NA TRBV30 TGTGCCTGGGATGGGACAGCTGGCTACACCTTC CAWDGTAGYTF
TRBD2 TRBJ2-7 many TRBV6-1 TGTGCCAGCAACGACGGCGGGAGGGCCCGAGCGAACGAGCAGTACTTC CASNDGGRARANEQYF
NA TRBJ2-5 many TRBV7-2 TGTGCCAGCAGCTTAAGTGGGTCCCAAGAGACCCAGTACTTC CASSLSGSQETQYF
NA TRBJ2-7 many TRBV12-3/TRBV12-4 TGTGCCAGCAGTCCGGACCTGCTGGGGTACGAGCAGTACTTC CASSPDLLGYEQYF
NA TRBJ1-1 few TRBV20-1 TGCAGTGCTAGGGCGCCCGCGAACAGGCCTGAAGCTTTCTTT CSARAPANRPEAFF